This TCR beta chain was identified during a study of long-term antiretroviral therapy in people with HIV. Looked up from germline, CDR1 is SQVTM and CDR2 is ANQGSEA. CDR3 length: 14 residues. Germline trimming cut 7 bases from V and 4 bases from J; bases unmatched to any gene: 12. In the case of this clone: The antigen is undetermined.

Runs used v3.0 of the immunoSEQ assay and were done at survey level. Using immunoSEQ multiplex PCR, the repertoire was profiled, and TCRdb retains in-frame clones only, with some absent. Of tens of thousands of clones listed, over 75% are singletons. There were no participants with HIV treated outside the United States. Specimens retained about 1-11 million cryopreserved PBMC preceding DNA extraction. Study-wide results and limits: It was observed that HIV repertoires exhibited narrower CDR3 length ranges than controls. At every time point, clones expanded before ART dominated the repertoire.

The chain couples TRBV29-1 to TRBJ2-7; 8 bases fit TRBD1. This clonotype was obtained from a woman aged 25 to 39 with HIV. The sample consisted of unsorted PBMCs, taken 1.1 years before starting antiretroviral therapy. The CDR3 reads CSALAPDREYEQYF. CDR3 bases: TGCAGCGCCCTGGCCCCGGACAGGGAGTACGAGCAGTACTTC.